The 17 T cell receptor beta chains listed next were all sequenced from one sample in a study of OX40 agonist ivuxolimab in advanced cancers. Using immunoSEQ multiplex PCR, the repertoire was profiled, and TCRdb retains in-frame clones only, with some absent. The sample has 23,000 or so clones, roughly 84% seen once. The sample here was CD4+ or CD8+ T cells sorted from blood, taken in a trial of the OX40 agonist ivuxolimab. The receptors originated from an adult with an advanced solid tumor such as melanoma, head and neck, liver or kidney cancer.

This chain uses TRBV2 with TRBJ2-5; D unclear. The CDR3 has 14 residues. V dropped 2 bases and J dropped 4 bases, with 11 bases sitting between them. Germline CDR1 reads SNHLY; CDR2 reads FYNNEI. This CDR3 is CASSENSWGETQYF. For the CDR3, the DNA is TGTGCCAGCAGTGAAAATAGTTGGGGAGAGACCCAGTACTTC.

This sequence joins TRBV7-2 and TRBJ2-7; no reliable D call. Trimming stripped 5 bases from V and 1 base from J, with 15 bases between. The CDR3 is 15 residues long. Germline loops: CDR1 SGHTA, CDR2 FQGNSA. CDR3 loop: CASSPPSSKSYEQYF. CDR3 nucleotides: TGTGCCAGCAGCCCACCCTCCTCAAAATCCTACGAGCAGTACTTC. Using reference TRBV7-2 and TRBJ2-7 for the parts outside the CDR3, the full variable domain is GAGVSQSPSNKVTEKGKDVELRCDPISGHTALYWYRQSLGQGLEFLIYFQGNSAPDKSGLPSDRFSAERTGGSVSTLTIQRTQQEDSAVYLCASSPPSSKSYEQYFGPGTRLTVT.

The chain is built from TRBV11-3 and TRBJ2-5; the D call may be TRBD1 or TRBD2 (5 bases each). V dropped 6 bases and J dropped 5 bases, with 19 bases sitting between them. The CDR3 has 15 residues. CDR1 SGHNT and CDR2 YENEEA come from the germline V gene. The CDR3 bases are TGTGCCAGCAGTCCAGACTCCCCCTGGGGGGAGACCCAGTACTTC. Translation: CASSPDSPWGETQYF.

V gene TRBV9 combines with J gene TRBJ2-2; no reliable D call. V gave up 2 bases and J gave up 5 bases, with 16 bases separating them. The length of the CDR3 is 16 residues. The germline CDR1 and CDR2 sequences are SGDLS and YYNGEE. In DNA, the CDR3 is TGTGCCAGCAGCGTGGGTCGCTCCGGGCAAACCGGGGAGCTGTTTTTT. Protein sequence: CASSVGRSGQTGELFF.

Here the CDR3 reads CASSLDSSGLQETQYF. The CDR3 bases are TGCGCCAGCAGCTTGGATTCGTCAGGGCTACAAGAGACCCAGTACTTC. The V gene is TRBV5-1, the J gene TRBJ2-5, with D possibly TRBD1 on 5 matching bases. Deletions cut 0 bases from V and 2 bases from J, with 14 bases between. The germline gives CDR1 SGHRS, CDR2 YFSETQ. This CDR3 comprises 16 residues.

Here the CDR3 DNA reads TGCGCCAGCAGCTCGGGGGATACAGGGAACCAAGAGACCCAGTACTTC. Its protein is CASSSGDTGNQETQYF. V and J are TRBV5-1 and TRBJ2-5, with D possibly being TRBD1 or TRBD2 (6 bases each). The V end lost 3 bases, the J end lost 0 bases, and 15 bases lay between the germline ends. The CDR3 runs to 16 residues. Per the germline V gene, CDR1 is SGHRS and CDR2 is YFSETQ. The full variable domain, completed using reference TRBV5-1 and TRBJ2-5, is KAGVTQTPRYLIKTRGQQVTLSCSPISGHRSVSWYQQTPGQGLQFLFEYFSETQRNKGNFPGRFSGRQFSNSRSEMNVSTLELGDSALYLCASSSGDTGNQETQYFGPGTRLLVL.

This chain joins TRBV5-1 and TRBJ2-5; 7 bases line up with TRBD1. The CDR3 totals 16 residues. Germline CDR1 and CDR2: SGHRS and YFSETQ. Unmatched junction bases numbered 11, after V lost 4 bases and J lost 2 bases. CDR3 nucleotides: TGCGCCAGCAGCGGGGGAATGCCGGGACAGCAAGAGACCCAGTACTTC. It translates to CASSGGMPGQQETQYF.

This chain joins TRBV5-6 and TRBJ2-7, with 8 positions matching TRBD2. V dropped 3 bases and J dropped 0; count of bases not matched to a gene: 8. The germline CDR1 and CDR2 sequences are SGHDT and YYEEEE. The CDR3 is 16 amino acids. CDR3 in DNA: TGTGCCAGCAGCTCCCCCCGGCGGGGGGCCTCCTACGAGCAGTACTTC. Protein product: CASSSPRRGASYEQYF.

The rearrangement links TRBV19 to TRBJ1-5; D is perhaps TRBD1 (6 bases). The germline V and J ends were trimmed by 3 bases and 5 bases, with 11 bases remaining between them. Germline V gives CDR1 LNHDA, CDR2 SQIVND (reference sequence). CDR3 length: 14 residues. CDR3 protein: CASSIQAGDQPQHF. For the CDR3, the DNA is TGTGCCAGTAGTATTCAGGCAGGGGATCAGCCCCAGCATTTT.

This chain links TRBV5-1 with TRBJ2-2; D tentatively fits TRBD1 or TRBD2 (5 bases each). The CDR3 length is 14 residues. Germline CDR1 reads SGHRS; CDR2 reads YFSETQ. Trimming shortened V by 5 bases and J by 3 bases, and 11 bases separated the two germline ends. CDR3 amino acids: CASSQGDDTGELFF. The CDR3 nucleotides read TGCGCCAGCAGTCAGGGAGATGACACCGGGGAGCTGTTTTTT.

The CDR3 coding sequence is TGTGCCGGCCACGGCACCTCATACGAGCAGTACTTC. Its translation: CAGHGTSYEQYF. This chain links TRBV15 with TRBJ2-7; D ambiguous. The CDR3 sequence is 12 residues long. Germline CDR1 and CDR2: LNHNV and YYDKDF (reference sequence). Trimming cost V 11 bases and J 4 bases, with 15 bases left between them.

In this sample, this clone turned up once. The chain recombines TRBV9 with TRBJ2-7; TRBD2 might be the D (7 bases). Trimming removed 1 base at V and 4 bases at J, with 15 bases between. The length of the CDR3 is 15 residues. Per the germline V gene, CDR1 is SGDLS and CDR2 is YYNGEE. CDR3 bases: TGTGCCAGCAGCGTAAAAGAACAGGGAGGGTACGAGCAGTACTTC. Translation: CASSVKEQGGYEQYF.

This clone was found once. This chain links TRBV29-1 with TRBJ2-7; D gene uncertain. Germline CDR1 and CDR2: SQVTM and ANQGSEA. V was shortened by 4 bases and J by 4 bases, with 14 bases between the two germline ends. The CDR3 runs to 13 residues. The CDR3 DNA sequence: TGCAGCGTTGGGCGGATTAATACATACGAGCAGTACTTC. Protein product: CSVGRINTYEQYF.

This clone occurred once. The chain uses TRBV7-9 and TRBJ2-1, with D possibly TRBD2 on 6 matching bases. This CDR3 has 16 amino acids. Trimming removed 2 bases from V and 9 bases from J, with 20 bases in between. Per the germline V gene, CDR1 is SEHNR and CDR2 is FQNEAQ (reference sequence). CDR3 coding DNA: TGTGCCAGCAGCTTACCGTCGGGGTCACCGCGGGGTGAGCAGTTCTTC. This translates into CASSLPSGSPRGEQFF.

V gene TRBV2 combines with J gene TRBJ2-7, with no clear D. Germline assignment: CDR1 SNHLY and CDR2 FYNNEI. Trimming cost V 7 bases and J 2 bases, with 18 bases left between them. This CDR3 region has 15 residues. The CDR3 coding sequence is TGTGCCAGCACCCGAGGCTTCACCATAACCTACGAGCAGTACTTC. Protein: CASTRGFTITYEQYF.

The genes are TRBV13 and TRBJ1-5; possible D gene TRBD1, 6 bases. The CDR3 sequence is 15 residues long. V lost 3 bases to trimming and J lost 7 bases, with 16 bases between them. Germline V gives CDR1 PRHDT, CDR2 FYEKMQ (reference sequence). The CDR3 coding sequence is TGTGCCAGCAGCTTCAGGGGAGGGACAAGCCAGCCCCAGCATTTT. Protein: CASSFRGGTSQPQHF.

This clone showed up just a few times. Distinct nucleotide sequences in the sample also encode this CDR3. The CDR3 DNA is TGTGCCAGCAGCGTTGGAGGAGAGACCCAGTACTTC. The encoded protein is CASSVGGETQYF. The rearrangement uses TRBV9 and TRBJ2-5; D is possibly TRBD2 (5 bases). This CDR3 has 12 amino acids. Germline assignment: CDR1 SGDLS and CDR2 YYNGEE. V lost 2 bases and J lost 4, with 6 bases in between.